This T cell receptor (beta chain) appears in the sequencing data of a study of CD4+ T cells in melanoma. Whole-study results and caveats: Neoantigen-specific CD4+ T cells in melanoma reportedly had diverse differentiation states. CD8+ T cell, macrophage and B cell function reportedly correlated with neoantigen-specific CD4+ T cells.

For this clone: Its antigen is currently unknown.

TCRdb's copy holds only in-frame clones and misses some; the assay was immunoSEQ multiplex PCR. The sample consists of over 100,000 clones, about 90% of them appearing once. Trimming took off 3 bases at V and 2 bases at J, with 9 bases between the two ends. Per the germline V gene, CDR1 is MNHEY and CDR2 is SMNVEV (reference sequence). The CDR3 contains 14 residues. The receptor's source is a human donor with melanoma. Material for sequencing was peripheral blood. The chain has TRBV27 and TRBJ2-3, with D unresolved. The CDR3 loop is CASSFSRNTDTQYF. In DNA, the CDR3 is TGTGCCAGCAGTTTTTCACGGAACACAGATACGCAGTATTTT.